This TCR beta chain was sequenced in a study of Graves' ophthalmopathy and Graves' hyperthyroidism (dated by TCRdb to the late 2010s). About the full investigation: Peripheral blood was collected at initial diagnosis, prior to any treatment. The study used signatures of the TCR beta repertoire to tell Graves' ophthalmopathy apart from Graves' hyperthyroidism and to predict which patients would progress to ophthalmopathy. In total, under 150 blood samples were TCR-sequenced: 40 to 45 ophthalmopathy, some 75 hyperthyroidism and 17 hyperthyroidism-to-ophthalmopathy patients. To explore V-J signatures that distinguish ophthalmopathy from hyperthyroidism, a discovery set of 100 patients was enrolled, made up of 40 to 45 with ophthalmopathy and some 56 with stable hyperthyroidism. For independent validation, a separate cohort was made up of some 18 hyperthyroidism patients plus 17 patients who later progressed from hyperthyroidism to ophthalmopathy. T-cell repertoires of thyroid tissue and blood were compared in six hyperthyroidism patients. Following sample collection, hyperthyroidism patients were given methimazole at a starting dose of 30 mg daily, and ophthalmopathy patients were given high-dose intravenous methylprednisolone. The approximately 97 discovery patients were randomly divided into training and test sets at a 7:3 ratio. General study outcomes and caveats: In validation, the model predicted ophthalmopathy progression with about 71% sensitivity and 72.22% specificity; fewer than 15 predicted patients were CT-confirmed with GO in a median of around 6 months. Most expanded thyroid clonotypes with frequency above 0.001 were also detected in blood, suggesting blood repertoires may reflect the thyroid immune response. In cross-validation, the 13-signature model distinguished ophthalmopathy from stable hyperthyroidism with 85% to 90% sensitivity and around 81% specificity, and in the test set the corresponding values were around 78% and 73%. Sample size was not statistically predetermined, and group allocation was not concealed from the investigators.

This clonotype has ten or more counts. Its antigen is currently not known. The input lacks base qualities; no much larger clone sits a single base away. The CDR3, from cysteine to phenylalanine, totals 14 residues. This entry keeps only the CDR3 DNA: 42 bases, framed from base 1. V is pared back by 2 bases and J by 2 bases, with 9 bases lying between the germline termini. From the germline V gene, CDR1 is MNHEY and CDR2 is SVGEGT. Hyperthyroidism was considered stable if no progression to ophthalmopathy occurred within 18 months of follow-up. The hyperthyroidism patients were 18 to 65 years old and newly diagnosed, with a disease duration of less than 2 months. Patients with other autoimmune diseases, uncontrolled infections, pregnancy or lactation were excluded from the study. Clinical symptoms, serum thyroxine, TRAb, thyroid ultrasound and orbital computed tomography formed the basis of the diagnosis. PBMCs were isolated from roughly 10 ml of fresh peripheral blood by Ficoll-Paque density gradient centrifugation. Trizol reagent was used to extract the total RNA, and its quality was then checked on an Agilent 2100 Bioanalyzer.

TCR beta CDR3 regions were amplified from RNA transcripts for repertoire sequencing. The first round of RT-PCR was done with HTBI primers and the Qiagen OneStep RT-PCR kit, and was followed by a second round of multiplex PCR, then size selection and purification. Sequencing of the libraries was carried out on an Illumina HiSeq2000 in paired-end mode with 100 bp reads. In the source study's methods: SOAPnuke was used for read processing, and reads with adapters, uncalled bases, a mean Phred below 15, or no exact constant-primer or identifier match were discarded. COPE v1.2.5 was used to merge the high-quality paired reads. Unique nucleotide sequences were defined as clonotypes and aligned to IMGT TRB V, D and J references using MiTCR v1.1. Only V-J combinations with frequency above 0.0001 were analysed, covering over 98% of repertoires. A TCR clonal expansion and chaos score per V-J combination was defined as the ratio of F50 clonal expansion to chaos observed in the TCRdist matrix. Welch's t-statistics and random forest were used to narrow the features down to around 12 V-J combinations, which were then fed into a naive Bayes classifier. The Morisita-Horn index was used to measure how similar the thyroid and blood repertoires were. TCRdb handled the public reads itself, with Q25 trimming in fastp and clone calling in MiXCR, and kept productive beta chains. Rows merge per CDR3 protein into single entries with the most common DNA and genes. The V and J calls were determined by TCRdb, not by the authors. The sample profile shows hundreds of thousands of distinct CDR3 sequences; 22% of them were found once. More than 5.5% of the sample is held by the ten biggest clonotypes.

This TCR came from a woman younger than 35 with stable Graves' hyperthyroidism. Some clones in this sample may be carry-over from other donors' samples. Donor details come from another sample of the same person, matched by shared clones. Recombination linked TRBV6-2 or TRBV6-3 to TRBJ2-5; no D gene is confidently identified. The sample was peripheral blood. The bases are TGTGCCAGCAGTTACCGCATCCATCAAGAGACCCAGTACTTC. This encodes CASSYRIHQETQYF.